The next 7 T cell receptor beta chains were all read from a single sample in a study of cytotoxic CD8 clonotypes in ibrutinib-treated CLL (dated by TCRdb to the early 2020s). The library was generated by the immunoSEQ multiplex PCR assay. The immuneACCESS repertoire file appears here via TCRdb, limited to in-frame rearrangements. These files lack a portion of the clones; in checked studies, under half of the deficit traces to unresolved V genes, and the cause of the others is not known. Counted in this sample were around 140,000 clones; 65% to 85% of them appeared once. The biggest ten clones account for 6% to 9.5% of the sample. Material: PBMCs, obtained after 36 months of ibrutinib treatment. Source of these receptors: a human donor with chronic lymphocytic leukemia.

The V and J genes are TRBV5-1 and TRBJ2-1, with unresolved D. Trimming cost V 1 base and J 7 bases, with 3 bases left between them. CDR3 length equals 11 residues. Germline CDR1 and CDR2: SGHRS and YFSETQ. The CDR3 region is CASSLPNEQFF. As DNA, the CDR3 is TGCGCCAGCAGCTTGCCGAATGAGCAGTTCTTC.

The chain combines TRBV5-1 with TRBJ2-5; D is ambiguous. The germline V gene encodes CDR1 SGHRS and CDR2 YFSETQ. This CDR3 is built from 11 residues. V was trimmed by 3 bases and J by 3 bases, leaving 3 bases between them. CDR3 loop: CASSYKETQYF. As DNA, the CDR3 is TGCGCCAGCAGCTATAAAGAGACCCAGTACTTC.

The gene calls are TRBV28 and TRBJ2-7; D may be TRBD2 (5 bases). The ends were cut back, 3 bases at V and 7 bases at J, with 13 bases in the middle. This CDR3 spans 13 amino acids. Germline assignment: CDR1 MDHEN and CDR2 SYDVKM. The CDR3 coding sequence is TGTGCCAGCAGTTTTTCACCTAGCAGGGAGCAGTACTTC. This sequence encodes CASSFSPSREQYF.

This sequence joins TRBV5-1 and TRBJ1-1; the D is unclear. This CDR3 is built from 14 residues. Per the germline V gene, CDR1 is SGHRS and CDR2 is YFSETQ. V lost 0 bases, J lost 0 bases, and 6 bases lay in between. CDR3 protein: CASSLGGMNTEAFF. As DNA, the CDR3 is TGCGCCAGCAGCTTGGGCGGGATGAACACTGAAGCTTTCTTT.

The V call is TRBV5-6, the J call TRBJ2-3, with 7 bases aligning to TRBD2. Germline values: CDR1 SGHDT, CDR2 YYEEEE. The CDR3 has 14 amino acids. V shed 4 bases, J shed 3 bases, and the junction held 5 bases outside the gene matches. This CDR3 reads CASSERGGTDTQYF. In DNA, the CDR3 is TGTGCCAGCAGCGAGAGGGGAGGGACAGATACGCAGTATTTT.

The chain links TRBV7-2 to TRBJ1-2, with D possibly TRBD1 on 5 matching bases. Germline lookup yields CDR1 SGHTA and CDR2 FQGNSA. This CDR3 is built from 14 residues. V lost 1 base, J lost 4 bases, and 10 bases lay in between. CDR3 sequence reads: CASSLGGGFYGYTF. The CDR3 DNA follows: TGTGCCAGCAGCTTAGGTGGGGGATTCTATGGCTACACCTTC.

The chain carries TRBV6-6 and TRBJ2-3; a weak D match, TRBD1 (5 bases). CDR1 and CDR2 (germline): MNHNY, SVGAGI (reference sequence). Trimming pared 6 bases from V and 2 bases from J, leaving 15 bases between. CDR3 size: 15 residues. CDR3 coding DNA: TGTGCCAGCAGCTCCAGGGTAGGGTACACAGATACGCAGTATTTT. This gives the protein CASSSRVGYTDTQYF.